This T cell receptor (beta chain) was recovered during a study of shared clonotypes between healthy human individuals. Study background: A couple of women and a few men aged 18 to 49 made up the donors.

CDR3 length: 17 residues. Germline V gene data show CDR1 as SGHTA and CDR2 as FQGNSA. V gave up 5 bases and J gave up 0 bases, with 19 bases separating them. Clones were sequenced by immunoSEQ multiplex PCR, and TCRdb holds only the in-frame ones, with some missing. The table records 1,400,000 or so clones, approximately 98.5% of them present only once. The donor population consisted of healthy HIV-negative adults with no recent acute infections or vaccinations. A split of CD4+ cells into CD45RA+ naive and CD45RA-negative memory subsets was performed. The chain combines TRBV7-2 with TRBJ1-1, with TRBD1 as a possible D gene (5 bases). Material: naive CD4+ T cells sorted from blood. Subset specified: CD45RA+ positively selected. The TCR originated in a young man in good health. The CDR3 sequence: CASSPVGGGRMNTEAFF. CDR3 nucleotide sequence: TGTGCCAGCAGCCCCGTGGGGGGGGGAAGAATGAACACTGAAGCTTTCTTT. Using reference TRBV7-2 and TRBJ1-1 for the parts outside the CDR3, the full variable domain is GAGVSQSPSNKVTEKGKDVELRCDPISGHTALYWYRQSLGQGLEFLIYFQGNSAPDKSGLPSDRFSAERTGGSVSTLTIQRTQQEDSAVYLCASSPVGGGRMNTEAFFGQGTRLTVV.